This T cell receptor beta chain was observed in a study of blood T cell repertoires in COVID-19. Study as a whole: Acute and convalescent COVID-19 samples came from the United States, Italy and Spain.

The length of the CDR3 is 14 residues. Germline V gene lookup returns CDR1 SGHTA and CDR2 FQGNSA. Trimming stripped 6 bases from V and 0 bases from J, with 9 bases between. Study processing details: Quantification of nucleated cells was approximated via reference gene primer amplification. Using immunoSEQ multiplex PCR, the repertoire was profiled, and TCRdb retains in-frame clones only, with some absent. The DNA was the basis for D and trimming; V, J and clone size are from that table. The sample yields fewer than 50,000 clones, approximately 80% seen once. The clonotype comes from a man at least 80 years old with acute or convalescent COVID-19. Material for sequencing was peripheral blood. The V call is TRBV7-2, the J call TRBJ1-3; the D is unclear. CDR3 amino acids: CASSSGPSGNTIYF. The CDR3 nucleotides read TGTGCCAGCAGTTCCGGTCCCTCTGGAAACACCATATATTTT. The full variable domain, in which reference TRBV7-2 and TRBJ1-3 provide the parts outside the CDR3, is GAGVSQSPSNKVTEKGKDVELRCDPISGHTALYWYRQSLGQGLEFLIYFQGNSAPDKSGLPSDRFSAERTGGSVSTLTIQRTQQEDSAVYLCASSSGPSGNTIYFGEGSWLTVV.